These 29 T cell receptor beta chains came from one sample sequenced in a study of blood T cell repertoires in COVID-19 (dated by TCRdb to the early 2020s). Library preparation was by the immunoSEQ multiplex PCR assay. Drawn from immuneACCESS, this table holds only the in-frame rearrangements with V and J called that TCRdb kept. Clones are partly lost; checked studies trace under half to an unresolved V gene and leave the rest unexplained. The sample includes some 240,000 clones, with 88% observed a single time. Around 3.1% of the sample is in the top ten clones. Source material: PBMCs or T cells enriched from blood (not recorded which). These TCRs come from a woman between 35 and 50 years old who had been exposed to COVID-19.

The chain links TRBV5-1 to TRBJ1-6; 9 positions agree with TRBD1. With 0 bases clipped from V and 8 bases from J, the junction kept 6 bases outside the gene matches. This CDR3 is built from 16 residues. Per germline, CDR1 SGHRS and CDR2 YFSETQ. The CDR3 region has the DNA TGCGCCAGCAGCTTGGCCCAACAGGGGGCGCATTCACCCCTCCACTTT. It specifies CASSLAQQGAHSPLHF. Together with reference TRBV5-1 and TRBJ1-6, the CDR3 gives the full variable domain: KAGVTQTPRYLIKTRGQQVTLSCSPISGHRSVSWYQQTPGQGLQFLFEYFSETQRNKGNFPGRFSGRQFSNSRSEMNVSTLELGDSALYLCASSLAQQGAHSPLHFGNGTRLTVT.

This chain joins TRBV12-2 and TRBJ2-7; the table calls TRBD2, which could not be checked here. TRBV12-2 is marked as a pseudogene. The CDR3 has 19 residues. The CDR3 nucleotides read TGTGCAAGTCGCTTAGGAGGACGGGGGGCGCGAGACAGGATTTCTTTTGAGTACGTC. Translation gives CASRLGGRGARDRISFEYV.

The count of this clone is one. This chain joins TRBV27 and TRBJ2-1; possible D gene TRBD2, 6 bases. Germline values: CDR1 MNHEY, CDR2 SMNVEV (reference sequence). Trimming took off 3 bases at V and 8 bases at J, with 14 bases between the two ends. The CDR3 totals 14 residues. The CDR3 sequence is CASSFEGGPHEQFF. The CDR3 nucleotides are TGTGCCAGCAGTTTCGAGGGAGGTCCTCATGAGCAGTTCTTC.

The CDR3 region has the DNA TGTGCCAGCAATACGGGACAGGGGGCAAATCAGCCCCAGCATTTT. This encodes CASNTGQGANQPQHF. The J gene is TRBJ1-5, the V gene TRBV28, with 12 bases lining up with TRBD1. The ends lost 7 bases at V and 4 bases at J; junction bases unmatched: 5. The length of the CDR3 is 15 residues. Germline-derived CDR1 and CDR2 are MDHEN and SYDVKM.

The rearrangement links TRBV12-3 or TRBV12-4 to TRBJ1-1, with D possibly TRBD1 on 5 matching bases. Between the trimmed V and J ends, which lost 6 bases and 5 bases, there was a span of 13 bases. The CDR3 runs to 13 residues. In nucleotides, the CDR3 is TGTGCCAGCAGCCAATGGGGGGGGACTGAAGCTTTCTTT. Protein: CASSQWGGTEAFF.

This rearrangement joins TRBV4-2 to TRBJ2-1, with 8 bases identical to TRBD2. CDR1 is LGHNA and CDR2 is YNFKEQ in the germline V gene. J was trimmed by 9 bases and V by 5 bases; bases with no gene match: 15. This CDR3 contains 16 residues. CDR3 sequence reads: CASSVGLAGVFGEQFF. The CDR3, as DNA: TGTGCCAGCAGCGTAGGACTAGCAGGGGTCTTCGGTGAGCAGTTCTTC.

CDR3 loop: CASSLSAPMRHF. The CDR3 coding sequence is TGTGCCAGCAGTTTAAGCGCCCCAATGAGGCATTTT. The rearrangement joins TRBV28 to TRBJ1-5; D unresolved. Trimming removed 2 bases from V and 15 bases from J, with 14 bases in between. The length of the CDR3 is 12 residues. Germline V gene lookup returns CDR1 MDHEN and CDR2 SYDVKM.

The chain couples TRBV6-2 or TRBV6-3 to TRBJ1-2; 8 nucleotides agree with TRBD1. CDR1 is MNHEY and CDR2 is SVGEGT in the germline V gene. This CDR3 is built from 18 residues. V shed 0 bases, J shed 2 bases, and the junction held 11 bases outside the gene matches. This CDR3 is CASSYSTGYGQGNYGYTF. The CDR3 coding sequence is TGTGCCAGCAGTTACTCGACGGGATACGGACAGGGAAACTATGGCTACACCTTC.

This clone was detected once. The chain has TRBV28 and TRBJ2-2, with D possibly TRBD2 on 6 matching bases. The CDR3 runs 14 residues. The germline V gene has CDR1 MDHEN and CDR2 SYDVKM. V was trimmed by 10 bases and J by 3 bases, leaving 15 bases between them. The CDR3 spells CATPNPGDTGELFF. The CDR3 nucleotides read TGTGCCACCCCCAACCCGGGAGACACCGGGGAGCTGTTTTTT.

This chain connects TRBV4-3 to TRBJ1-1; D gene uncertain. The CDR3 totals 13 residues. Trimming took 4 bases from V and 2 from J, leaving 8 bases between them. Germline CDR1 is LGHNA and CDR2 is YSLEER. CDR3 region: CASSLHKNTEAFF. CDR3 DNA: TGCGCCAGCAGCCTTCACAAAAACACTGAAGCTTTCTTT.

This chain connects TRBV24-1 to TRBJ2-2; no clear D gene. Trimming left V 3 bases short and J 6 bases short, with 10 bases between. Per germline, CDR1 KGHDR and CDR2 SFDVKD. This CDR3 has 14 residues. CDR3 DNA sequence: TGTGCCACCAGTGATGTTAATTCGGCCGGGGAGCTGTTTTTT. Amino acid sequence: CATSDVNSAGELFF.

V gene TRBV2 combines with J gene TRBJ1-6; TRBD1 matches at 9 bases. Unmatched junction bases numbered 5, after V lost 5 bases and J lost 9 bases. The CDR3 extends over 14 amino acids. Germline CDR1 SNHLY, CDR2 FYNNEI. CDR3 in amino acids: CASSPGQGSSPLHF. CDR3 DNA: TGTGCCAGCAGTCCCGGACAGGGGTCTTCACCCCTCCACTTT.

V usage is TRBV10-3 and J usage is TRBJ2-7; possible D gene TRBD2, 6 bases. The CDR3 has 16 residues. Germline V gene lookup returns CDR1 ENHRY and CDR2 SYGVKD. The V end was cut by 0 bases, the J end by 3 bases, with 15 bases between. The CDR3 sequence: CAISESRATSSYEQYV. As DNA, the CDR3 is TGTGCCATCAGTGAGTCTCGTGCAACTAGCAGCTACGAGCAGTACGTC.

The chain combines TRBV4-1 with TRBJ2-2, with TRBD2 matching 9 bases. This CDR3 contains 16 residues. Germline V CDR1 and CDR2: MGHRA, YSYEKL. Trimming cost V 4 bases and J 6 bases; bases outside gene matches: 9. Here the CDR3 reads CASSRDSGGKSGELFF. CDR3 coding DNA: TGCGCCAGCAGCCGGGATAGCGGGGGCAAATCCGGGGAGCTGTTTTTT.

This chain uses TRBV30 with TRBJ1-6; 7 nucleotides agree with TRBD1. J was trimmed by 9 bases and V by 5 bases; bases with no gene match: 10. The CDR3 runs 14 residues. Germline V lookup: CDR1 GTSNPN, CDR2 SVGIG (reference sequence). DNA of the CDR3: TGTGCCTGGGGGCAAGGGGGCAGGGGTTCACCCCTCCACTTT. Protein sequence: CAWGQGGRGSPLHF.

The chain recombines TRBV4-1 with TRBJ1-5; D might be TRBD1 (6 bases). The CDR3 length is 20 residues. The germline V gene has CDR1 MGHRA and CDR2 YSYEKL. The V end lost 0 bases, the J end lost 0 bases, and 21 bases lay between the germline ends. The CDR3 DNA reads as TGCGCCAGCAGCCAAGATGCAGGAACAGGGCCCAACTATAGCAATCAGCCCCAGCATTTT. Its protein is CASSQDAGTGPNYSNQPQHF.

The chain carries TRBV28 and TRBJ1-2; D is undetermined. V lost 7 bases and J 4 bases, leaving 13 bases between the germline ends. This CDR3 is built from 13 residues. Germline CDR1 and CDR2: MDHEN and SYDVKM. The CDR3 loop reads CASTPGLSYGYTF. CDR3 nucleotide sequence: TGTGCCAGCACCCCAGGACTGAGCTATGGCTACACCTTC.

To note about this clone: At one boundary the junction diverges from the germline segment, which might be a read error. The genes are TRBV18 and TRBJ1-5, with D maybe TRBD1 (5 bases). From germline, CDR1 is KGHSH and CDR2 LQKENI. The CDR3 contains 14 residues. The CDR3 DNA reads TGTGCCAGCTCACTGGGGGGAAGCAACCAGCCCCAGCATTTT. Protein: CASSLGGSNQPQHF.

This chain joins TRBV6-5 and TRBJ1-2; 7 positions agree with TRBD1. CDR3 size: 14 residues. Trimming removed 6 bases from V and 1 base from J; junction bases left unmatched: 5. CDR1 is MNHEY, CDR2 SVGAGI, per germline. The CDR3, as DNA: TGTGCCAGCAGATACCAGGGGGTTAACTATGGCTACACCTTC. It encodes CASRYQGVNYGYTF.

The chain is built from TRBV7-2 and TRBJ2-2, with D possibly matching TRBD1 (7 bases). The CDR3 has 16 residues. V was shortened by 0 bases and J by 5 bases, with 13 bases between the two germline ends. Germline V CDR1 and CDR2: SGHTA, FQGNSA. CDR3 DNA: TGTGCCAGCAGCTTAGCGTGGCAGGGGGGAACCGGGGAGCTGTTTTTT. Translating it yields CASSLAWQGGTGELFF. The full variable domain, completed using reference TRBV7-2 and TRBJ2-2, is GAGVSQSPSNKVTEKGKDVELRCDPISGHTALYWYRQSLGQGLEFLIYFQGNSAPDKSGLPSDRFSAERTGGSVSTLTIQRTQQEDSAVYLCASSLAWQGGTGELFFGEGSRLTVL.

The genes are TRBV7-3 and TRBJ1-1; D is perhaps TRBD1 (5 bases). Germline V gene sequence: CDR1 SGHTA, CDR2 FQGTGA. V was clipped by 1 base and J by 7 bases, with 10 bases between them. The CDR3 covers 13 residues. CDR3 in DNA: TGTGCCAGCAGCTTAAATCGGCAGGGTGAAGCTTTCTTT. Its translation is CASSLNRQGEAFF.

The rearrangement links TRBV5-6 to TRBJ2-5; D might be TRBD1 (6 bases). Germline V gives CDR1 SGHDT, CDR2 YYEEEE. The CDR3 sequence is 16 residues long. V lost 4 bases and J lost 4, with 20 bases in between. The CDR3: CASSPRGQGIGETQYF. In nucleotides, the CDR3 is TGTGCCAGCAGCCCGAGGGGTCAGGGGATTGGAGAGACCCAGTACTTC.

This clone has just a few counts. The genes are TRBV10-3 and TRBJ2-2; the match to TRBD2 covers 12 bases. Germline lookup yields CDR1 ENHRY and CDR2 SYGVKD. V lost 3 bases and J lost 7; bases outside the gene matches: 12. The CDR3 loop spans 18 amino acids. The CDR3 coding sequence is TGTGCCATCAGTGACGAACCCGGACTAGCGGGGATGGTCGGGGAGCTGTTTTTT. It yields the protein CAISDEPGLAGMVGELFF.

This chain's CDR3 is CASRPLDRDQETQYF. The CDR3 DNA follows: TGTGCCAGCAGACCCCTAGACAGGGACCAAGAGACCCAGTACTTC. The rearrangement links TRBV5-6 to TRBJ2-5; TRBD1 matches 7 bases. The CDR3 is 15 amino acids. With 5 bases clipped from V and 0 bases from J, the junction kept 7 bases outside the gene matches. Germline V gives CDR1 SGHDT, CDR2 YYEEEE. The full variable domain, its missing parts supplied by reference TRBV5-6 and TRBJ2-5, is DAGVTQSPTHLIKTRGQQVTLRCSPKSGHDTVSWYQQALGQGPQFIFQYYEEEERQRGNFPDRFSGHQFPNYSSELNVNALLLGDSALYLCASRPLDRDQETQYFGPGTRLLVL.

The chain employs TRBV5-6 and TRBJ2-2, with TRBD2 matching over 8 bases. After removal of 0 bases from V and 5 bases from J, the junction contained 3 bases not matched to a gene. The CDR3 spans 15 residues. Germline V gene sequence: CDR1 SGHDT, CDR2 YYEEEE. In DNA, the CDR3 is TGTGCCAGCAGCTTGGTGCCGGGAGGGACCGGGGAGCTGTTTTTT. The encoded protein is CASSLVPGGTGELFF.

The V call is TRBV11-2, the J call TRBJ1-2, with 7 bases that match TRBD1. This CDR3 spans 15 amino acids. Germline V CDR1 and CDR2: SGHAT, FQNNGV. The ends lost 1 base at V and 3 bases at J; junction bases unmatched: 5. This chain's CDR3 is CASSLGWGQHYGYTF. The CDR3 nucleotides read TGTGCCAGCAGCTTAGGATGGGGACAGCACTATGGCTACACCTTC.

Regarding this clone: At one end the junction does not follow the germline gene, possibly because of a read error. This chain connects TRBV5-1 to TRBJ2-2; no reliable D call. The CDR3 length is 14 residues. Germline-derived CDR1 and CDR2 are SGHRS and YFSETQ. CDR3 amino acids: CATRGQTNTGELFF. The DNA for the CDR3 is TGTGCCACCCGTGGGCAGACGAACACCGGGGAGCTGTTTTTT.

This clone has a single count. The rearrangement joins TRBV9 to TRBJ2-5, with 9 bases identical to TRBD1. The CDR3 is made up of 15 amino acids. Per the germline V gene, CDR1 is SGDLS and CDR2 is YYNGEE. The ends lost 6 bases at V and 4 bases at J; junction bases unmatched: 10. The CDR3 coding sequence is TGTGCCAGCAATTCCGGGACAGGGTTATTAGAGACCCAGTACTTC. Encoded protein: CASNSGTGLLETQYF.

The chain recombines TRBV23-1 with TRBJ1-6; possible D gene TRBD1, 5 bases. TRBV23-1 is an ORF, with its function uncertain. V lost 1 base, J lost 0 bases, and 13 bases lay in between. This CDR3 has 18 residues. Here the CDR3 reads CASSQLDRGSSYNSPLHF. The CDR3 DNA reads as TGCGCCAGCAGTCAATTAGATCGGGGGAGCTCCTATAATTCACCCCTCCACTTT.